The rows below give T cell receptor beta chains drawn from one sample of a study of healthy donors' naive CD4 and CD8 T cells. TCRdb re-called the reads through MiXCR, storing one row per CDR3 protein. This sample has roughly 200,000 distinct CDR3 sequences, with about 74% found just once. Sequenced material: naive CD4+ and CD8+ T cells sorted from blood, pooled from several donors. These receptors all come from a pool of human donors in good health; the sample pools cells from several healthy donors. Each CDR3 is given with its conserved first and last residue. The D gene is left open where the match is weak. Size values are once, few and many counts, or a class for expanded clones, and some rows have none.

abundance	v_gene	j_gene	d_gene	CDR3aa	CDR3nt
NA	TRBV29-1	TRBJ2-1	TRBD2	CSVEDDGLSWWEGRNEQFF	TGCAGCGTTGAAGATGATGGACTTAGTTGGTGGGAGGGTAGGAATGAGCAGTTCTTC
NA	TRBV10-1	TRBJ1-1	NA	CASIDEDHMDTEAFF	TGCGCCAGCATAGACGAGGACCACATGGACACTGAAGCTTTCTTT
NA	TRBV29-1	TRBJ1-2	NA	CSVEEGYRTNGYTF	TGCAGCGTTGAAGAAGGGTACAGGACAAATGGCTACACCTTC
NA	TRBV19	TRBJ2-5	TRBD2	CASSIVAGAQETQYF	TGTGCCAGTAGTATAGTAGCGGGGGCTCAAGAGACCCAGTACTTC
NA	TRBV11-1	TRBJ2-1	NA	CASSQVGFSYNEQFF	TGTGCCAGCAGCCAAGTCGGATTCTCCTACAATGAGCAGTTCTTC
NA	TRBV5-6	TRBJ2-3	TRBD2	CASSSLQTSGITDTQYF	TGTGCCAGCAGCTCACTCCAGACTAGCGGAATCACAGATACGCAGTATTTT
NA	TRBV29-1	TRBJ1-2	TRBD1	CSSRDRGIYGYTF	TGCAGCTCTAGGGACAGGGGAATCTATGGCTACACCTTC
NA	TRBV6-5	TRBJ2-3	NA	CASSNTGTQYF	TGTGCCAGCAGTAACACAGGTACGCAGTATTTT
NA	TRBV5-1	TRBJ2-1	TRBD2	CASSLGLAELNEQFF	TGCGCCAGCAGCTTGGGACTAGCGGAGCTCAATGAGCAGTTCTTC
NA	TRBV5-6	TRBJ1-1	TRBD1	CASSSLQGGVNTEAFF	TGTGCCAGCAGCTCGTTACAGGGGGGAGTTAACACTGAAGCTTTCTTT
NA	TRBV27	TRBJ1-2	NA	CARRGPYGYTF	TGTGCCAGACGGGGTCCCTATGGCTACACCTTC
NA	TRBV6-2/TRBV6-3	TRBJ2-1	NA	CASSFVGIYNEQFF	TGTGCCAGCAGTTTTGTCGGGATTTACAATGAGCAGTTCTTC
NA	TRBV2	TRBJ1-5	NA	CASATTSNQPQHF	TGTGCCAGCGCGACGACTAGCAATCAGCCCCAGCATTTT
NA	TRBV29-1	TRBJ2-3	NA	CSGTSDTQYF	TGCAGCGGAACAAGTGATACGCAGTATTTT
NA	TRBV7-8	TRBJ2-3	NA	CASSLITDTQYF	TGTGCCAGCAGCTTAATTACAGATACGCAGTATTTT
once	TRBV6-1	TRBJ2-3	NA	CASSDGERSTDTQYF	TGTGCCAGCAGTGATGGGGAGCGGAGCACAGATACGCAGTATTTT
NA	TRBV19	TRBJ1-5	NA	CASNDRRSNQPQHF	TGTGCCAGTAATGACAGGCGGAGCAATCAGCCCCAGCATTTT
few	TRBV11-2	TRBJ1-6	NA	CASSLEGRPLHF	TGTGCCAGCAGCTTAGAGGGACGGCCCCTCCACTTT
NA	TRBV19	TRBJ2-7	NA	CASSPEEGAGREQYF	TGTGCCAGTAGCCCCGAGGAGGGGGCAGGGCGAGAGCAGTACTTC
NA	TRBV29-1	TRBJ1-3	NA	CSGISGNTIYF	TGCAGCGGTATCTCTGGAAACACCATATATTTT
NA	TRBV12-3/TRBV12-4	TRBJ1-1	NA	CASTLARGVTEAFF	TGTGCCAGCACCCTAGCGAGGGGCGTCACTGAAGCTTTCTTT
NA	TRBV19	TRBJ2-5	NA	CASSGNSRAQGTQYF	TGTGCCAGTAGTGGGAACAGCCGGGCCCAAGGGACCCAGTACTTC
NA	TRBV6-6	TRBJ1-5	TRBD1	CASTLTRQGLPTDQPQHF	TGTGCCAGCACCCTAACCCGACAGGGGCTCCCAACAGATCAGCCCCAGCATTTT
NA	TRBV19	TRBJ1-6	TRBD1	CASSPGQGSPLHF	TGTGCCAGTAGTCCGGGACAGGGGTCCCCCCTCCACTTT
NA	TRBV29-1	TRBJ2-7	TRBD1	CSVGQSYEQYF	TGCAGCGTGGGACAGTCCTACGAGCAGTACTTC
NA	TRBV29-1	TRBJ1-3	NA	CSVEEGNTIYF	TGCAGCGTTGAAGAGGGAAACACCATATATTTT
NA	TRBV12-3/TRBV12-4	TRBJ1-1	TRBD1	CASSLRQGRPEAFF	TGTGCCAGCAGTTTAAGACAGGGTAGGCCTGAAGCTTTCTTT
NA	TRBV30	TRBJ2-1	TRBD2	CAWNGGGPGSEQFF	TGTGCCTGGAACGGGGGAGGGCCAGGAAGTGAGCAGTTCTTC
NA	TRBV10-3	TRBJ2-7	NA	CAISDPGTGTYEQYF	TGTGCCATCAGTGACCCCGGGACTGGGACCTACGAGCAGTACTTC
few	TRBV10-3	TRBJ2-5	NA	CAISESAETQYF	TGTGCCATCAGTGAGTCGGCGGAGACCCAGTACTTC
once	TRBV11-2	TRBJ1-1	NA	CASSLRIDREAFF	TGTGCCAGCAGCTTAAGGATTGACAGGGAAGCTTTCTTT
NA	TRBV18	TRBJ2-5	NA	CASSPRGMETQYF	TGTGCCAGCTCACCCCGGGGTATGGAGACCCAGTACTTC
NA	TRBV5-6	TRBJ2-1	NA	CASNWGGGQRYYNEQFF	TGTGCCAGCAATTGGGGCGGAGGACAAAGGTACTACAATGAGCAGTTCTTC
NA	TRBV12-3/TRBV12-4	TRBJ2-7	TRBD1	CASSLHRGDYEQYF	TGTGCCAGCAGTTTACACAGGGGGGACTACGAGCAGTACTTC
few	TRBV29-1	TRBJ2-1	NA	CSVRGAANEQFF	TGCAGCGTTCGTGGGGCAGCGAATGAGCAGTTCTTC
NA	TRBV29-1	TRBJ2-7	TRBD2	CSASSGTTYEQYF	TGCAGCGCTTCTAGCGGGACTACCTACGAGCAGTACTTC
NA	TRBV12-3/TRBV12-4	TRBJ1-5	NA	CASSLWGTNQPQHF	TGTGCCAGCAGTTTGTGGGGAACTAATCAGCCCCAGCATTTT
NA	TRBV27	TRBJ1-1	NA	CASSRQVEAFF	TGTGCCAGCAGCCGACAGGTTGAAGCTTTCTTT
few	TRBV19	TRBJ1-3	NA	CASNRLSGNTIYF	TGTGCCAGTAATCGTCTCTCTGGAAACACCATATATTTT
few	TRBV29-1	TRBJ1-1	TRBD1	CSVPGTVNTEAFF	TGCAGCGTCCCCGGGACAGTGAACACTGAAGCTTTCTTT
NA	TRBV19	TRBJ2-1	NA	CASSTWGNEQFF	TGTGCCAGCTCTACTTGGGGGAATGAGCAGTTCTTC
NA	TRBV19	TRBJ1-5	NA	CASSQNQPQHF	TGTGCCAGTAGTCAAAATCAGCCCCAGCATTTT
few	TRBV19	TRBJ2-7	TRBD1	CASSPDRGYEQYF	TGTGCCAGTAGTCCCGACAGGGGCTACGAGCAGTACTTC
NA	TRBV29-1	TRBJ2-7	NA	CSAARRPGPDYEQYF	TGCAGCGCCGCTCGTCGGCCCGGGCCCGACTACGAGCAGTACTTC
NA	TRBV6-5	TRBJ2-1	NA	CASSSVQSSYNEQFF	TGTGCCAGCAGTTCGGTCCAAAGCTCCTACAATGAGCAGTTCTTC
NA	TRBV7-2	TRBJ2-5	TRBD1	CASRAHRGMETQYF	TGTGCCAGCAGGGCTCACAGGGGGATGGAGACCCAATACTTC
NA	TRBV10-3	TRBJ1-2	NA	CAISESLQGGYGYTF	TGTGCCATCAGTGAGTCCCTACAGGGCGGGTATGGCTACACCTTC
NA	TRBV29-1	TRBJ2-5	NA	CSVGLAGLQETQYF	TGCAGCGTTGGCCTGGCGGGTCTCCAAGAGACCCAGTACTTC
NA	TRBV15	TRBJ1-5	NA	CATSTKSSNQPQHF	TGTGCCACCAGCACTAAATCCAGCAATCAGCCCCAGCATTTT
NA	TRBV27	TRBJ1-6	NA	CASSKSGGSPLHF	TGTGCCAGCAGTAAAAGTGGTGGATCACCCCTCCACTTT
NA	TRBV29-1	TRBJ2-7	NA	CSVVGLQGSYEQYF	TGCAGCGTTGTGGGTTTGCAGGGCTCCTACGAGCAGTACTTC
NA	TRBV27	TRBJ2-1	NA	CASSLRGIQYNEQFF	TGTGCCAGCAGTTTACGCGGGATCCAATACAATGAGCAGTTCTTC
NA	TRBV6-5	TRBJ2-1	NA	CASSYRGGGGDEQFF	TGTGCCAGCAGTTACCGAGGGGGAGGAGGCGATGAGCAGTTCTTC
NA	TRBV6-5	TRBJ2-7	NA	CASSHEGLEGEQYF	TGTGCCAGCAGCCACGAGGGGTTGGAGGGCGAGCAGTACTTC
NA	TRBV5-6	TRBJ2-3	TRBD1	CASSSGQAGSTDTQYF	TGCGCCAGCAGCTCCGGACAGGCCGGGAGCACAGATACGCAGTATTTT
NA	TRBV6-5	TRBJ2-7	NA	CASSRGDSYEQYF	TGTGCCAGCTCCAGGGGCGACTCCTACGAGCAGTACTTC
NA	TRBV20-1	TRBJ2-3	NA	CSAREQFPSTDTQYF	TGCAGTGCTAGAGAACAGTTCCCTAGCACAGATACGCAGTATTTT
NA	TRBV30	TRBJ1-1	NA	CAWSVVRVTEAFF	TGTGCCTGGAGTGTTGTCAGGGTAACTGAAGCTTTCTTT
few	TRBV27	TRBJ1-5	TRBD1	CASSLGQGYGPQHF	TGTGCCAGCAGTTTAGGACAGGGGTACGGGCCCCAGCATTTT
few	TRBV11-1	TRBJ1-2	TRBD1	CASSFRDRGEDYGYTF	TGTGCCAGCAGCTTCCGGGACAGGGGAGAGGACTATGGCTACACCTTC